Listed below are T cell receptor beta chains from one sample, sequenced in a study of T cell changes during pregnancy in multiple sclerosis. Data came from immunoSEQ multiplex PCR; TCRdb stores just in-frame clones and leaves some out. Found here are 20,000 to 30,000 clones, around nine tenths of them singletons; the top ten hold nearly 0.75%. The sample was CD4+ T cells from peripheral blood mononuclear cells, taken in the first trimester of pregnancy. The source is a female donor in good health, enrolled as a control in a pregnancy study. The CDR3 runs from the conserved cysteine through the conserved F or W. D genes are given only for firm matches. Rows give clone size only sometimes, using once, few, many, or a class for an expanded clone.

cdr3_nt cdr3_aa clone_size j_call v_call d_call
TGTGCCAGCAGAAGGACAGGAACTGAAGCTTTCTTT CASRRTGTEAFF - TRBJ1-1 TRBV6-5 TRBD1
TGTGCCTGGAGTGTAGGAACACCTGGAGGCGGCTACACCTTC CAWSVGTPGGGYTF - TRBJ1-2 TRBV30 -
TGTGCCAGCTCACCATTGGGCTTTTCAGATACGCAGTATTTT CASSPLGFSDTQYF once TRBJ2-3 TRBV18 -
TGCGCCAGCAGCTCCTTAGCGGGATCGGAAGAGACCCAGTACTTC CASSSLAGSEETQYF - TRBJ2-5 TRBV5-1 TRBD2
TGTGCCAGCAGCCCAGACGGACAGGGATATGATGGCTACACCTTC CASSPDGQGYDGYTF - TRBJ1-2 TRBV7-3 TRBD1
TGTGCCAGCAGCCTCGGGACAGCGTCAGGCGAGCAGTACTTC CASSLGTASGEQYF - TRBJ2-7 TRBV5-6 TRBD1
TGTGCCAGCAGCGCACTAGATGGTGACTACAATGAGCAGTTCTTC CASSALDGDYNEQFF - TRBJ2-1 TRBV6-4 -
TGTGCCAGCAGTTTGACTAGCGGGAGGTCCTACGAGCAGTACTTC CASSLTSGRSYEQYF once TRBJ2-7 TRBV6-1 TRBD2
TGTGCCAGCAGTAACCGGGACAGCTATGGCTACACCTTC CASSNRDSYGYTF - TRBJ1-2 TRBV28 TRBD1
TGCGCCAGCAGCTTGGAACAGGTATATGGCTACACCTTC CASSLEQVYGYTF - TRBJ1-2 TRBV5-1 -
TGTGCCAGCAGTTCGAGGCAGGGATCTGTCTATGGCTACACCTTC CASSSRQGSVYGYTF - TRBJ1-2 TRBV28 -
TGTGCCAGCAGTTACAGAGCGGGGAGCTCCTACAATGAGCAGTTCTTC CASSYRAGSSYNEQFF - TRBJ2-1 TRBV6-5 TRBD2
TGTGCCAGCAGCGCCCGCCCCGCGGGGGTGTTTTACAATGAGCAGTTCTTC CASSARPAGVFYNEQFF - TRBJ2-1 TRBV11-2 TRBD2
TGTGCCAGCAGTGAGGACAGCTACTATGGCTACACCTTC CASSEDSYYGYTF - TRBJ1-2 TRBV2 -
TGTGCCAGCAGTGACGGACAGGGACTCCGGCCCCAGCATTTT CASSDGQGLRPQHF - TRBJ1-5 TRBV6-4 TRBD1
TGTGCCTGGAGAGGGGGGACTAGCGGGGGGCGCACAGATACGCAGTATTTT CAWRGGTSGGRTDTQYF - TRBJ2-3 TRBV30 TRBD2
TGTGCCAGCAGCCAAGTGGGGGGCGGGGACAGAGACTACGAGCAGTACTTC CASSQVGGGDRDYEQYF - TRBJ2-7 TRBV4-2 -
TGTGCCACCAGCAGGTACGGACAAAGAGAGACCCAGTACTTC CATSRYGQRETQYF - TRBJ2-5 TRBV15 -
TGTGCCAGCAGCCAAACTACCGGCTCCGGGGTGGGAAGCAATCAGCCCCAGCATTTT CASSQTTGSGVGSNQPQHF once TRBJ1-5 TRBV7-8 -
TGTGCCAGCAGTCTACAGGGGATCACTGGGGCCAACGTCCTGACTTTC CASSLQGITGANVLTF - TRBJ2-6 TRBV2 TRBD1
TGCGCCAGCACCTTCAATTTGGAGACAGGGCCACATGGCTACACCTTC CASTFNLETGPHGYTF - TRBJ1-2 TRBV23-1 TRBD1
TGTGCCAGCAGCTTGCAGGACATGGGGGAGCAGTTCTTC CASSLQDMGEQFF - TRBJ2-1 TRBV5-6 -
TGTGCCAGTAGTCCTCGACTAGCTGGGAACATTCAGTACTTC CASSPRLAGNIQYF - TRBJ2-4 TRBV19 TRBD2
TGTGCCAGCTGGACTAGCGGATACAATGAGCAGTTCTTC CASWTSGYNEQFF - TRBJ2-1 TRBV6-5 TRBD2
TGTGCCTGGAGCGCCCTGATATGGCGGGCGAGAGCGAGAACTGAAGCTTTCTTT CAWSALIWRARARTEAFF - TRBJ1-1 TRBV30 -
TGTGCCAGCAGTTTAAACGGCTACAATGAGCAGTTCTTC CASSLNGYNEQFF - TRBJ2-1 TRBV27 -
TGTGCCAGCAGCGGACAGAACTATGGCTACACCTTC CASSGQNYGYTF - TRBJ1-2 TRBV5-6 -
TGTGCCAGCAGCCGAGGGTCAGATACGCAGTATTTT CASSRGSDTQYF - TRBJ2-3 TRBV9 -
TGTGCCAGTAGAAAGGACAGGTCCTCCTACAATGAGCAGTTCTTC CASRKDRSSYNEQFF - TRBJ2-1 TRBV19 TRBD1
TGTGCCAGTAGTATTCTAGCTGCCCTTACAGATACGCAGTATTTT CASSILAALTDTQYF once TRBJ2-3 TRBV19 -
TGTGCCAGCAGCCCCCCAGCGGGAGGCCTTTACGAGCAGTACTTC CASSPPAGGLYEQYF - TRBJ2-7 TRBV28 TRBD2
TGTGCCATAAAAACAGGGGGGACTAGCGAGGGCGGGGAGCTGTTTTTT CAIKTGGTSEGGELFF - TRBJ2-2 TRBV28 TRBD2
TGTGCCAGCAGCTTAGGGAGGGGTGAGCAGTTCTTC CASSLGRGEQFF few TRBJ2-1 TRBV11-3 -
TGTGCCAGCACCAGACAGGGAGTGGGCACCGGGGAGCTGTTTTTT CASTRQGVGTGELFF once TRBJ2-2 TRBV21-1 -
TGCGCCAGCACGGAGGGCTCCTATGGCTACACCTTC CASTEGSYGYTF once TRBJ1-2 TRBV5-1 -
TGTGCCAGCAGCTTAATTCCAGGGGACACTGAAGCTTTCTTT CASSLIPGDTEAFF - TRBJ1-1 TRBV7-3 -
TGCGCCAGCAGCCAAGGGCCTTGGAGCGGGGGAAGGAATACGCAGTATTTT CASSQGPWSGGRNTQYF once TRBJ2-3 TRBV4-1 TRBD2
TGCGCCAGCAGTTCTGGACTAGCGGGAGTTTCCTACAATGAGCAGTTCTTC CASSSGLAGVSYNEQFF - TRBJ2-1 TRBV5-1 TRBD2
TGTGCCAGCTCACTCGGGACAGCATATGGCTACACCTTC CASSLGTAYGYTF once TRBJ1-2 TRBV18 TRBD1
TGCGCCAGCAGCTTGGGTCAGGGCTACACCTTC CASSLGQGYTF - TRBJ1-2 TRBV5-1 -
TGTGCCAGTAGTCCTGACAGAAGCTCCTACAATGAGCAGTTCTTC CASSPDRSSYNEQFF few TRBJ2-1 TRBV19 -
TGTGCCATCAGTGGAGGCGGTCTCTATGGCTACACCTTC CAISGGGLYGYTF once TRBJ1-2 TRBV10-3 -
TGCGCCAGCAGCCCTTTTATGGGGGCCGACAGAGTAAATGAGCAGTTCTTC CASSPFMGADRVNEQFF - TRBJ2-1 TRBV5-1 -